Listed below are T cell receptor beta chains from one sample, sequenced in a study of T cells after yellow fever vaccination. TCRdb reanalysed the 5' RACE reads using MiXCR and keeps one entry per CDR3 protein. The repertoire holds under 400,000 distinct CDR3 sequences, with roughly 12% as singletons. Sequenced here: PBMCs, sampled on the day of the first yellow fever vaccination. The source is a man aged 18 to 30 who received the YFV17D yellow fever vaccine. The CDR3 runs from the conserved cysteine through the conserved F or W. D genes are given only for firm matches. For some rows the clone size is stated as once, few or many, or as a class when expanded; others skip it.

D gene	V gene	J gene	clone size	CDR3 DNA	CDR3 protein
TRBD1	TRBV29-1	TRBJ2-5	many	TGCAGCGTTGAAGATCCATGGGGACAGGGGGCCTGGGAGACCCAGTACTTC	CSVEDPWGQGAWETQYF
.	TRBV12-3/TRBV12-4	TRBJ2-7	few	TGTGCCAGCAGTTCACAGGGTGCCTCCTACGAGCAGTACTTC	CASSSQGASYEQYF
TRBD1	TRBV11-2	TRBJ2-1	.	TGTGCCAGCAGCTTAAAGGGTACCGGGACAGGGGGTGTCAACAATGAGCAGTTCTTC	CASSLKGTGTGGVNNEQFF
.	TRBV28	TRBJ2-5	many	TGTGCCAGCAGTTTGCTCGCTGGGGCGGGGCAAGAGACCCAGTACTTC	CASSLLAGAGQETQYF
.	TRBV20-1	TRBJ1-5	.	TGCAGTGCTAGTGTGGACAGCAATCAGCCCCAGCATTTT	CSASVDSNQPQHF
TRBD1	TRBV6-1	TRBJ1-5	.	TGTGCCAGCAGCGACACCCCAGGGGGACGAAATCAGCCCCAGCATTTT	CASSDTPGGRNQPQHF
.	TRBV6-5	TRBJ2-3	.	TGTGCCAGCAGTTACTCGATAACGGCGGGGGCCACAGATACGCAGTATTTT	CASSYSITAGATDTQYF
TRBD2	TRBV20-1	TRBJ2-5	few	TGCAGTGCTAGCAATAGCGGGGGGTTTCAAGAGACCCAGTACTTC	CSASNSGGFQETQYF
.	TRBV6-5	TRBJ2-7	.	TGTGCCAGTGGTCGGGCGGACTACGAGCAGTACTTC	CASGRADYEQYF
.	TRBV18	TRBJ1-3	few	TGTGCCAGCTCACCGGCCAGGGCTGGAAACACCATATATTTT	CASSPARAGNTIYF
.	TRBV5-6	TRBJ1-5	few	TGTGCCAGCAGTTGGGGCGGGGGGTTCAATCAGCCCCAGCATTTT	CASSWGGGFNQPQHF
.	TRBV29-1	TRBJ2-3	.	TGCAGCGTATCGGGGAGGAGCACAGATACGCAGTATTTT	CSVSGRSTDTQYF
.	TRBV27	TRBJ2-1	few	TGTGCCAGCAGTTTTTTCAGGGCCTACAATGAGCAGTTCTTC	CASSFFRAYNEQFF
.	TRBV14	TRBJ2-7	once	TGTGCCAGCAGCCAAGGGAGAGACTACGAGCAGTACTTC	CASSQGRDYEQYF
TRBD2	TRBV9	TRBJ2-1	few	TGTGCCAGCAGCGTAGAATCTCTAGCGGGGGTGCAATATACCTCCTACAATGAGCAGTTCTTC	CASSVESLAGVQYTSYNEQFF
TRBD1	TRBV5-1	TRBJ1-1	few	TGCGCCAGCAGCTCGGGAACAGGGGCCAAAACTGAAGCTTTCTTT	CASSSGTGAKTEAFF
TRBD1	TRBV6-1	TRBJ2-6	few	TGTGCCAGCAGCGGGACAGCTGGGGCCAACGTCCTGACTTTC	CASSGTAGANVLTF
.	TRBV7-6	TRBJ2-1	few	TGTGCCAGCAGCCCCGGGCACAGGGCCCATGAGCAGTTCTTC	CASSPGHRAHEQFF
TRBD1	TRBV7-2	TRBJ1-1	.	TGTGCCAGCAGCAGCTACCGCTGGACAGGGGGAGGAGCTTTCTTT	CASSSYRWTGGGAFF
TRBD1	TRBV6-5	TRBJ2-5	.	TGTGCCAGCGGGACAGGGGGATGGTTAGAGACCCAGTACTTC	CASGTGGWLETQYF
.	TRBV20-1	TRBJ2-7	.	TGCAGTGCTAGAGAGGGTAGTCTAAACTACGAGCAGTACTTC	CSAREGSLNYEQYF
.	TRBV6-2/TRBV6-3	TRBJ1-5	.	TGTGCCAGCGGTTACAGTCACAATCAGCCCCAGCATTTT	CASGYSHNQPQHF
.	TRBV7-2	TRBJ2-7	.	TGTGCCAGCAGCCTCTACGGTTTGGCGGGGGCTGCCTACGAGCAGTACTTC	CASSLYGLAGAAYEQYF
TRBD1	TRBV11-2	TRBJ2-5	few	TGTGCCAGCAGCTTGGCAGGGGGCGCAGGAGAGACCCAGTACTTC	CASSLAGGAGETQYF
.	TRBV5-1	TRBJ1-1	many	TGCGCCAGCAGCTTGTCCAGACCGAACACTGAAGCTTTCTTT	CASSLSRPNTEAFF
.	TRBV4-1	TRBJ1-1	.	TGCGCCAGCAGCCAAGACAGGCAGGGAGGGAACACTGAAGCTTTCTTT	CASSQDRQGGNTEAFF
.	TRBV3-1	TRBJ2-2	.	TGTGCCAGCAGCCAAGTCCCGCGAAACGGGGAGCTGTTTTTT	CASSQVPRNGELFF
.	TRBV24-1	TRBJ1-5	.	TGTGCCACCAGTGCGGGTTCTTGGAATCAGCCCCAGCATTTT	CATSAGSWNQPQHF
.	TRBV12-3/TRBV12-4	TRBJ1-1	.	TGTGCCAGCAGCTTTCAGGGGAGGGAGGCTTTCTTT	CASSFQGREAFF
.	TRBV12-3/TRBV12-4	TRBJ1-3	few	TGTGCCAGCAGTGGCGGGACAAGGACCTGGAGCTCTGGAAACACCATATATTTT	CASSGGTRTWSSGNTIYF
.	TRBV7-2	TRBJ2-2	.	TGTGCCAGCAGCTTAAGACCTCACGGGAACACCGGGGAGCTGTTTTTT	CASSLRPHGNTGELFF
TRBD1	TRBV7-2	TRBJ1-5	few	TGTGCCAGCAGCTTCGGGACAGGGGGGACCCAGCATTTT	CASSFGTGGTQHF
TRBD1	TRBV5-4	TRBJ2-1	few	TGTGCCAGCAGTTCTAAGCAGGGGGATGAGCAGTTCTTC	CASSSKQGDEQFF
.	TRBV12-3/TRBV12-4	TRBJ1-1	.	TGTGCCAGCAGCCGACTAGGGGGGACTGAAGCTTTCTTT	CASSRLGGTEAFF
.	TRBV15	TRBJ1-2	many	TGTGCCACCAGCAGAGATTGGGGCAACTATGGCTACACCTTC	CATSRDWGNYGYTF
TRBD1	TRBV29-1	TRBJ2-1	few	TGCAGCGCAACGGACAGGGTATATGAGCAGTTCTTC	CSATDRVYEQFF
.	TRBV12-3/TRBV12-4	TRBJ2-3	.	TGTGCCAGCAGTTCTACGGGTACGCAGTATTTT	CASSSTGTQYF